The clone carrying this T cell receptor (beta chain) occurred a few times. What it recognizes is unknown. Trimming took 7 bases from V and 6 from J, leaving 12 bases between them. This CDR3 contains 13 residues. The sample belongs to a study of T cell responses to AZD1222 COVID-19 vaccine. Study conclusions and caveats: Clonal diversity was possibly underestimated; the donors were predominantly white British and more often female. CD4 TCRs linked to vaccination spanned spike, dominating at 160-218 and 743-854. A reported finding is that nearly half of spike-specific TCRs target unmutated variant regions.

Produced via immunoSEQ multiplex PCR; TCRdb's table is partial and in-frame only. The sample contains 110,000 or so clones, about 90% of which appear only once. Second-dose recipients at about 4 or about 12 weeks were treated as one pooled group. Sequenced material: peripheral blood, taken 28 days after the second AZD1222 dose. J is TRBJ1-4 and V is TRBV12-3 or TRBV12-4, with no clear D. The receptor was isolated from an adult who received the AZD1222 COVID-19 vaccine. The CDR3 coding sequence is TGTGCCAGCACCAAACCCGCGGATGAAAAACTGTTTTTT. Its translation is CASTKPADEKLFF.